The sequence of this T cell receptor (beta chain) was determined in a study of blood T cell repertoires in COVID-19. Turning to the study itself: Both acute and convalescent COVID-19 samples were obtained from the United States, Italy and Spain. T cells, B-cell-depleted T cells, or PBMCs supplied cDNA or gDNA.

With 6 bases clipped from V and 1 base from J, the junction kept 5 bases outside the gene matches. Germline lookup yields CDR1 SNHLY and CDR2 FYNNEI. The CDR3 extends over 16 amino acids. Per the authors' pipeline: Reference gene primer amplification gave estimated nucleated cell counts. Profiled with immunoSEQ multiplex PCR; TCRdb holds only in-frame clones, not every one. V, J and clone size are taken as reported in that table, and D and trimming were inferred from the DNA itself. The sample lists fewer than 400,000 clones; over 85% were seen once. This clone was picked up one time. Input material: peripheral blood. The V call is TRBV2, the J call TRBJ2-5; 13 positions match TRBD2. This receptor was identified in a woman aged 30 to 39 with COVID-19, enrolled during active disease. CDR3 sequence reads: CASRPGTSGAQETQYF. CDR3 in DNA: TGTGCCAGCAGACCCGGGACTAGCGGGGCCCAAGAGACCCAGTACTTC.